What follows are 24 T cell receptor beta chains derived from one specimen sequenced in a study of T cells in Graves' hyperthyroidism and ophthalmopathy. Amplification of TCR beta CDR3 regions used RNA as the template. During a first-round RT-PCR of the TCR CDR3, the HTBI primer set was used. TCRdb passed the multiplex PCR reads through MiXCR, listing each CDR3 protein once. The data hold about 720,000 distinct CDR3 sequences, with over 15% observed a single time. Sequenced material: blood. The receptor source for this set is a man aged 18-30 years with Graves' hyperthyroidism.

This clonotype showed up many times. This chain connects TRBV6-1 to TRBJ2-7, with 11 bases matching TRBD1. The germline V gene has CDR1 MNHNS and CDR2 SASEGT. J lost 6 bases, V lost 5 bases, and 12 bases had no gene match. The CDR3 has 16 amino acids. CDR3 sequence (DNA): TGTGCCAGCAGTTACTCTAAGGACAGGGGGCTTCGCGAGCAGTACTTC. Amino acid sequence: CASSYSKDRGLREQYF.

This sequence joins TRBV24-1 and TRBJ2-7, with D unclear. Trimming removed 1 base from V and 7 bases from J, with 7 bases in between. Germline V gene sequence: CDR1 KGHDR, CDR2 SFDVKD. CDR3 length: 12 residues. The CDR3 bases are TGTGCCACCAGTGATTTTGCCCGTGAGCAGTACTTC. Translated: CATSDFAREQYF.

Regarding this clonotype: This could be a read error, since a much larger clone is one nucleotide away. The chain links TRBV7-9 to TRBJ2-5; 7 bases are a match to TRBD1. Germline V CDR1 and CDR2: SEHNR, FQNEAQ (reference sequence). V dropped 3 bases and J dropped 0; count of bases not matched to a gene: 4. The CDR3 runs to 15 residues. The CDR3 protein is CASSLDRKYQETQYF. CDR3 nucleotides: TGTGCCAGCAGCTTGGACAGGAAGTACCAAGAGACCCAGTACTTC.

This chain joins TRBV7-2 and TRBJ2-3; 8 bases are shared with TRBD2. Per germline, CDR1 SGHTA and CDR2 FQGNSA. The V and J ends lost 3 bases and 4 bases, in that order; junction bases with no gene match: 12. The length of the CDR3 is 17 residues. Here the CDR3 reads CASSLDPSGRGADTQYF. As DNA, the CDR3 is TGTGCCAGCAGCTTGGACCCCAGCGGGAGAGGCGCAGATACGCAGTATTTT.

This clonotype was counted many times. The rearrangement links TRBV2 to TRBJ2-1; possibly TRBD2 for D (6 bases). V was shortened by 6 bases and J by 6 bases, with 21 bases between the two germline ends. Germline-derived CDR1 and CDR2 are SNHLY and FYNNEI. This CDR3 region has 16 residues. For the CDR3, the DNA is TGTGCCAGCAGGTTCCGGGAGCGGACGACCTTCAATGAGCAGTTCTTC. Translation gives CASRFRERTTFNEQFF.

This clonotype was picked up many times. The V call is TRBV6-5, the J call TRBJ2-7, with no clear D. The length of the CDR3 is 15 residues. V was shortened by 1 base and J by 0 bases, with 10 bases between the two germline ends. Germline V gives CDR1 MNHEY, CDR2 SVGAGI. The CDR3 sequence: CASSYFGPSSYEQYF. The DNA of the CDR3 is TGTGCCAGCAGTTACTTTGGCCCTAGCTCCTACGAGCAGTACTTC.

The J gene is TRBJ2-5, the V gene TRBV19; D call uncertain. The CDR3 runs 13 residues. The germline CDR1 and CDR2 sequences are LNHDA and SQIVND (reference sequence). V was trimmed by 4 bases and J by 1 base, leaving 7 bases between them. The CDR3 DNA is TGTGCCAGTAGTAAGGACGCCCAAGAGACCCAGTACTTC. The encoded protein is CASSKDAQETQYF.

This clonotype was counted only a few times. J is TRBJ2-7 and V is TRBV3-1; D not resolved. Trimming stripped 5 bases from V and 0 bases from J, with 17 bases between. The CDR3 loop spans 16 amino acids. CDR1 LGHDT and CDR2 YNNKEL come from the germline V gene (reference sequence). In nucleotides, the CDR3 is TGTGCCAGCAGCTCCCGGGCAGTGAGCACCTCCTACGAGCAGTACTTC. Amino acid sequence: CASSSRAVSTSYEQYF.

The chain recombines TRBV24-1 with TRBJ1-2; 7 bases fit TRBD1. With V trimmed by 4 bases and J by 8 bases, 12 bases remained unmatched. Looked up from germline, CDR1 is KGHDR and CDR2 is SFDVKD. CDR3 length: 15 amino acids. This CDR3 reads CATSEGTGDTNGYTF. Written as DNA, the CDR3 is TGTGCCACCAGTGAGGGCACAGGGGATACCAACGGCTACACCTTC.

At least ten counts were recorded for this clonotype. The V call is TRBV12-3 or TRBV12-4, the J call TRBJ1-5; D might be TRBD1 (5 bases). The CDR3 runs 15 residues. V lost 1 base and J lost 7, with 14 bases in between. CDR3 bases: TGTGCCAGCAGTTTAGGGGCCAGGGACGAACAGCCCCAGCATTTT. Encoded protein: CASSLGARDEQPQHF.

This clonotype came up many times. The chain uses TRBV20-1 and TRBJ2-1; 8 nucleotides agree with TRBD2. The CDR3 contains 13 residues. Trimming took 5 bases from V and 3 from J; bases not matched to a gene: 3. CDR1 is DFQATT and CDR2 is SNEGSKA in the germline V gene (reference sequence). CDR3 in amino acids: CSAASGGYNEQFF. DNA for the CDR3: TGCAGTGCTGCCAGCGGGGGCTACAATGAGCAGTTCTTC.

The chain couples TRBV20-1 to TRBJ2-7; a weak D match, TRBD2 (5 bases). Trimming stripped 5 bases from V and 2 bases from J, with 13 bases between. The CDR3 loop spans 13 amino acids. Germline CDR1 is DFQATT and CDR2 is SNEGSKA (reference sequence). The CDR3: CSALQRLPYEQYF. CDR3 DNA sequence: TGCAGTGCTCTTCAGCGGTTACCCTACGAGCAGTACTTC.

This clonotype was counted ten times or more. V gene TRBV6-1 combines with J gene TRBJ2-1; 9 bases are a match to TRBD2. The junction had 13 bases not matched to a gene; V was cut back by 1 base and J by 6 bases. The CDR3 loop spans 18 amino acids. Per the germline V gene, CDR1 is MNHNS and CDR2 is SASEGT. This chain's CDR3 is CASSEGLAGRIGANEQFF. In nucleotides, the CDR3 is TGTGCCAGCAGTGAAGGGCTAGCGGGGCGGATCGGCGCCAATGAGCAGTTCTTC.

This clonotype was seen at least ten times. The chain joins TRBV5-1 to TRBJ2-4, with TRBD2 matching over 11 bases. V lost 4 bases to trimming and J lost 9 bases; unmatched junction nucleotides: 3. Per the germline V gene, CDR1 is SGHRS and CDR2 is YFSETQ. CDR3 size: 13 residues. The CDR3 DNA follows: TGCGCCAGCAGCCTAGCGGGAGGCAGCATTCAGTACTTC. Amino acid sequence: CASSLAGGSIQYF.

The rearrangement joins TRBV11-2 to TRBJ2-1; 7 nucleotides align to TRBD2. Per germline, CDR1 SGHAT and CDR2 FQNNGV. The junction had 11 bases not matched to a gene; V was cut back by 1 base and J by 5 bases. The CDR3 length is 17 residues. Written as DNA, the CDR3 is TGTGCCAGCAGCTTAGCGGGAGGCTACGGGGGGAACAATGAGCAGTTCTTC. Translated: CASSLAGGYGGNNEQFF.

This clonotype was counted at least ten times. The CDR3 DNA follows: TGTGCCAGCAGTCCCTTGGGACAGGGGGTAGGCTACGAGCAGTACTTC. Its protein is CASSPLGQGVGYEQYF. The chain uses TRBV28 and TRBJ2-7; 11 positions agree with TRBD1. Germline V gives CDR1 MDHEN, CDR2 SYDVKM. The ends lost 5 bases at V and 3 bases at J; junction bases unmatched: 9. This CDR3 is 16 amino acids long.

This clonotype was detected many times. The rearrangement uses TRBV27 and TRBJ2-7; no definite D call. Between the trimmed V and J ends, which lost 3 bases and 3 bases, there was a span of 15 bases. The CDR3 runs 15 residues. Looked up from germline, CDR1 is MNHEY and CDR2 is SMNVEV (reference sequence). DNA of the CDR3: TGTGCCAGCAGTTTCCGGCACTCCATGAACTACGAGCAGTACTTC. It encodes CASSFRHSMNYEQYF.

This clonotype was found many times. This sequence joins TRBV29-1 and TRBJ2-7; 11 bases match TRBD1. The CDR3 is 17 amino acids. The ends lost 3 bases at V and 0 bases at J; junction bases unmatched: 10. Germline V gene data show CDR1 as SQVTM and CDR2 as ANQGSEA. CDR3 bases: TGCAGCGTTGATAATTTTGGTGGGACAGGGGGCTCCTACGAGCAGTACTTC. Amino acids: CSVDNFGGTGGSYEQYF.

This clonotype appeared a few times. This chain links TRBV19 with TRBJ2-2; possibly TRBD2 for D (5 bases). V was clipped by 6 bases and J by 3 bases, with 14 bases between them. The CDR3 loop spans 15 amino acids. Germline loops: CDR1 LNHDA, CDR2 SQIVND (reference sequence). This CDR3 is CASRPRGGDTGELFF. In DNA form, the CDR3 reads TGTGCCAGTAGGCCCCGGGGTGGGGACACCGGGGAGCTGTTTTTT.

The V gene is TRBV28, the J gene TRBJ1-1, with 10 bases that match TRBD1. J gave up 8 bases and V 5 bases, and 8 bases lay outside the gene matches. The CDR3 covers 14 residues. Germline V gene data show CDR1 as MDHEN and CDR2 as SYDVKM. The CDR3 nucleotides read TGTGCCAGCAGTATCACCGGGACAGGGGACGAAGCTTTCTTT. This encodes CASSITGTGDEAFF. The entire variable domain, with the rest obtained from reference TRBV28 and TRBJ1-1, is as follows: DVKVTQSSRYLVKRTGEKVFLECVQDMDHENMFWYRQDPGLGLRLIYFSYDVKMKEKGDIPEGYSVSREKKERFSLILESASTNQTSMYLCASSITGTGDEAFFGQGTRLTVV.

The chain carries TRBV6-1 and TRBJ2-6; the D is unclear. There are 15 residues in the CDR3. Germline lookup yields CDR1 MNHNS and CDR2 SASEGT. Trimming pared 8 bases from V and 0 bases from J, leaving 11 bases between. The CDR3 reads CASSLKASGANVLTF. CDR3 DNA: TGTGCCAGCTCCCTGAAGGCCTCTGGGGCCAACGTCCTGACTTTC.

This clonotype was counted ten times or more. The chain employs TRBV28 and TRBJ2-1; TRBD2 aligns across 9 bases. V gave up 5 bases and J gave up 7 bases; unmatched junction bases: 12. The CDR3 length is 16 residues. Germline V gives CDR1 MDHEN, CDR2 SYDVKM. The CDR3 is CASSPGGSGRTNEQFF. The CDR3 DNA is TGTGCCAGCAGTCCCGGGGGGAGCGGGAGGACAAATGAGCAGTTCTTC.

This sequence joins TRBV24-1 and TRBJ2-7; 10 nucleotides match TRBD1. The CDR3 length is 14 residues. Trimming took 3 bases from V and 5 from J; bases not matched to a gene: 3. Looked up from germline, CDR1 is KGHDR and CDR2 is SFDVKD. The CDR3 DNA follows: TGTGCCACCAGTGATGCGGGACAGGGGAACGAGCAGTACTTC. This encodes CATSDAGQGNEQYF.

Only a few counts were recorded for this clonotype. The gene calls are TRBV30 and TRBJ2-2; 9 bases match TRBD2. The CDR3 contains 14 residues. Germline V lookup: CDR1 GTSNPN, CDR2 SVGIG (reference sequence). J lost 5 bases, V lost 3 bases, and 4 bases had no gene match. As DNA, the CDR3 is TGTGCCTGGAGAGTTAGCGGGAGTACCGGGGAGCTGTTTTTT. It encodes CAWRVSGSTGELFF.